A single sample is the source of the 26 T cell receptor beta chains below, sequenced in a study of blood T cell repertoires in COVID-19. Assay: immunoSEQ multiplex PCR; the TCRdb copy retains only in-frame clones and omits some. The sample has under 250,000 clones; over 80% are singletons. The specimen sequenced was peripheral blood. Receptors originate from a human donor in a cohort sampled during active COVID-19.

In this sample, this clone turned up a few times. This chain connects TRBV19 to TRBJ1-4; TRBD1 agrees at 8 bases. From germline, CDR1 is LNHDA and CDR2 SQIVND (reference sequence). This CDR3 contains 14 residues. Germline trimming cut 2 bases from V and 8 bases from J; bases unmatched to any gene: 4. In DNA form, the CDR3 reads TGTGCCAGTAGTATACAGGGGGCCCCGGAAAAACTGTTTTTT. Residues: CASSIQGAPEKLFF.

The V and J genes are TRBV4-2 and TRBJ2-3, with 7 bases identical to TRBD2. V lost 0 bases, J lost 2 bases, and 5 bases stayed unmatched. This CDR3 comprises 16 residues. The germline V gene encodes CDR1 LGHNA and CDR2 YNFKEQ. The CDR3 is CASSQESGTVTDTQYF. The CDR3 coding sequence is TGTGCCAGCAGCCAAGAGAGCGGGACTGTCACAGATACGCAGTATTTT.

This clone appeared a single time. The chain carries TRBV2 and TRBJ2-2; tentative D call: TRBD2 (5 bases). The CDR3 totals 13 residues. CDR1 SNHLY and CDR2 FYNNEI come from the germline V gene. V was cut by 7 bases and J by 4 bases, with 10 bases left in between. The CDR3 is CASKDLATGELFF. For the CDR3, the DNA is TGTGCCAGCAAGGACCTAGCCACCGGGGAGCTGTTTTTT.

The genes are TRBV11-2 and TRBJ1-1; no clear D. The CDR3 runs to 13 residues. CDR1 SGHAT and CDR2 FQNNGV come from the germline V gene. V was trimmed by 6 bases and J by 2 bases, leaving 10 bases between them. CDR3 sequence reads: CASSPTLNTEAFF. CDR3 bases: TGTGCCAGCAGTCCGACACTTAACACTGAAGCTTTCTTT.

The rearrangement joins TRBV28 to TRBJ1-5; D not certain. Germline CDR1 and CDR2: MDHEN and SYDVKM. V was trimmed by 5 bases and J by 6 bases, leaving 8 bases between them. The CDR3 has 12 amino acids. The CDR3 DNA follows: TGTGCCAGCAGTCTCGGTAGTCAGCCCCAGCATTTT. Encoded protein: CASSLGSQPQHF.

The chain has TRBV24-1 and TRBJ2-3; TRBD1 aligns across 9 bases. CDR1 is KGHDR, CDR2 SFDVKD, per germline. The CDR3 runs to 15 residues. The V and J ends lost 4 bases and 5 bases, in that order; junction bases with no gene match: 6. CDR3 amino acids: CATSDPQGAKDTQYF. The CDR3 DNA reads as TGTGCCACCAGTGACCCACAGGGGGCGAAAGATACGCAGTATTTT.

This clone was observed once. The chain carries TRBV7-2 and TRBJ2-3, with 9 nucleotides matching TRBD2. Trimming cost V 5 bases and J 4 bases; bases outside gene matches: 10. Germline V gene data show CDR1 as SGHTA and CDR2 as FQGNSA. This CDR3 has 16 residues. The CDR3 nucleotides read TGTGCCAGCAGCCCCCCGGGACTAGCCGGGGCAGATACGCAGTATTTT. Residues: CASSPPGLAGADTQYF.

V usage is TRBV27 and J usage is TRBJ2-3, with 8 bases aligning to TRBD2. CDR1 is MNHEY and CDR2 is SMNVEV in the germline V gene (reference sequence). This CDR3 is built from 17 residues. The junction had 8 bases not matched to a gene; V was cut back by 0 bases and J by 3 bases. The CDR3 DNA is TGTGCCAGCAGTTTATCGCGGGGGCTAGCGGGTACAGATACGCAGTATTTT. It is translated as CASSLSRGLAGTDTQYF.

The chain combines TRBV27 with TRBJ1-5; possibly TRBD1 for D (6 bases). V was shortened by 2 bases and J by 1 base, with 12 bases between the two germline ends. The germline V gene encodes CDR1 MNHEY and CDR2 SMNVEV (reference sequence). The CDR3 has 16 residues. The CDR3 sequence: CASSLGQGRSNQPQHF. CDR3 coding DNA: TGTGCCAGCAGTTTAGGGCAGGGGAGAAGCAATCAGCCCCAGCATTTT.

The CDR3 DNA reads TGTGCCAGCAGCCCCGATAGGTGGGCAAGCCAAGAGACCCAGTACTTC. Translated: CASSPDRWASQETQYF. V and J are TRBV11-2 and TRBJ2-5; D remains unclear. Germline CDR1 and CDR2: SGHAT and FQNNGV. With 5 bases removed from V and 1 base from J, the gap between germline ends came to 17 bases. The CDR3 contains 16 residues.

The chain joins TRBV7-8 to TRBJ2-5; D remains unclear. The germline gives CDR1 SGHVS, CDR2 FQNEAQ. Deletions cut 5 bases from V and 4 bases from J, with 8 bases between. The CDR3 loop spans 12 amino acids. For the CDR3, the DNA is TGTGCCAGCAGCCTCTCGAGAGAGACCCAGTACTTC. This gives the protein CASSLSRETQYF. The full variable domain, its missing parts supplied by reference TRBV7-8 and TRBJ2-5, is GAGVSQSPRYKVAKRGQDVALRCDPISGHVSLFWYQQALGQGPEFLTYFQNEAQLDKSGLPSDRFFAERPEGSVSTLKIQRTQQEDSAVYLCASSLSRETQYFGPGTRLLVL.

CDR3 protein: CASSSLEGGGTGNTIYF. The CDR3, as DNA: TGTGCCAGCAGTAGCCTTGAAGGGGGCGGAACTGGAAACACCATATATTTT. This chain connects TRBV27 to TRBJ1-3; 7 nucleotides line up with TRBD1. V dropped 5 bases and J dropped 2; count of bases not matched to a gene: 12. There are 17 residues in the CDR3. Germline assignment: CDR1 MNHEY and CDR2 SMNVEV (reference sequence).

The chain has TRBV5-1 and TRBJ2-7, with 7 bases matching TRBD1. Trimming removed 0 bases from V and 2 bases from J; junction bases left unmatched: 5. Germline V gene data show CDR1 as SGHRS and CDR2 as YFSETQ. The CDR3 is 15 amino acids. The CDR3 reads CASSLDGTATYEQYF. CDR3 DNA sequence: TGCGCCAGCAGCTTGGACGGGACAGCCACCTACGAGCAGTACTTC.

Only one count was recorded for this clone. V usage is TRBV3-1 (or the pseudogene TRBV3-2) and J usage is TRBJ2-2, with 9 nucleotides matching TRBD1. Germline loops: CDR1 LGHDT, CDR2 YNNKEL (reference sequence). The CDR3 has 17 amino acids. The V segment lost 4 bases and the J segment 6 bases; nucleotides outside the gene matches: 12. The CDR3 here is CASSPSPDRGRAGELFF. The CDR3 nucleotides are TGTGCCAGCAGCCCGAGTCCTGACAGGGGGAGGGCCGGGGAGCTGTTTTTT.

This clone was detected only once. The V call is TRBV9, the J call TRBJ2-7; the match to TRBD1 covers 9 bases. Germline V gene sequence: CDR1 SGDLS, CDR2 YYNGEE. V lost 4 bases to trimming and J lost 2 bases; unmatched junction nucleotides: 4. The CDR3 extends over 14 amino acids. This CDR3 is CASSRDRDTYEQYF. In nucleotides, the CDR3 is TGTGCCAGCAGCCGGGACAGGGATACCTACGAGCAGTACTTC.

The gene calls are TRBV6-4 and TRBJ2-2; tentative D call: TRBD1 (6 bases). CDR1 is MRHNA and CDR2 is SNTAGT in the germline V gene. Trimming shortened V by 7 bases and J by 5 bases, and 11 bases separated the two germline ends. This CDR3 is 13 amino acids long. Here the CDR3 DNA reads TGTGCCAGCAAGAAGGGGGATACCGGGGAGCTGTTTTTT. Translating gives CASKKGDTGELFF.

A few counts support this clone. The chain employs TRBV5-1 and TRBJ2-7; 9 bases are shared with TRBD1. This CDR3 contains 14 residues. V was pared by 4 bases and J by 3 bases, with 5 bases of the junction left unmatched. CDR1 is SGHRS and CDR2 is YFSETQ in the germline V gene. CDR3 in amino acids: CASSRDRAIYEQYF. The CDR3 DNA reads TGCGCCAGCAGCAGGGACAGGGCCATCTACGAGCAGTACTTC.

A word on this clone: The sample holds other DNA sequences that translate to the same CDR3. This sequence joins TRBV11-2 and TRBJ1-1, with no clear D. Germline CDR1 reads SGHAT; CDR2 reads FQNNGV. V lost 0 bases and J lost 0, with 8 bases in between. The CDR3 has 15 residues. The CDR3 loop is CASSLEYSLNTEAFF. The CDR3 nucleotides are TGTGCCAGCAGCTTAGAATACAGCCTGAACACTGAAGCTTTCTTT.

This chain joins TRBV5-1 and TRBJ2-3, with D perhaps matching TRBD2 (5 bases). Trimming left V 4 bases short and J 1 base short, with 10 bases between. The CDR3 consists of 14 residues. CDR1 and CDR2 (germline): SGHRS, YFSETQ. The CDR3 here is CASSQAGGTDTQYF. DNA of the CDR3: TGCGCCAGCAGCCAAGCCGGGGGCACAGATACGCAGTATTTT.

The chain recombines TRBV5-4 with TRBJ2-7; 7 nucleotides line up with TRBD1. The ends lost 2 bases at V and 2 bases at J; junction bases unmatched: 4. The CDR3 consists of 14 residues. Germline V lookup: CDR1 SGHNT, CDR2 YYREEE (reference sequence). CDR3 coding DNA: TGTGCCAGCAGCTTTCAGGGGGTCACCTACGAGCAGTACTTC. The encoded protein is CASSFQGVTYEQYF.

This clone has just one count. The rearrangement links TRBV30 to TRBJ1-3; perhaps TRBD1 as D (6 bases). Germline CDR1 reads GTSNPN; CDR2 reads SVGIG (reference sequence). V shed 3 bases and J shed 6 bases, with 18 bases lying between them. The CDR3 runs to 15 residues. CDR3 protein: CAWSQLPDSENTIYF. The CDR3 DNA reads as TGTGCCTGGAGCCAACTCCCGGACAGCGAAAACACCATATATTTT.

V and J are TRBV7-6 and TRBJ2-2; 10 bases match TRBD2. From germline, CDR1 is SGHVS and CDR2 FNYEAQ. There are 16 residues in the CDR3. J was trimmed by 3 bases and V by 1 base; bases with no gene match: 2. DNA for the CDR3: TGTGCCAGCAGCTTAGGGCTAGCGGGGGACACCGGGGAGCTGTTTTTT. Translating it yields CASSLGLAGDTGELFF.

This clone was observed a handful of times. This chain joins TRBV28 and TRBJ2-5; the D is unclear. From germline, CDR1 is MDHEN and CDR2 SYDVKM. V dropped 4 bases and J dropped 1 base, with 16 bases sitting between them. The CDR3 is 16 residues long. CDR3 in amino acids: CASSSPARLIQETQYF. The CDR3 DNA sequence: TGTGCCAGCAGTTCTCCGGCCCGACTCATCCAAGAGACCCAGTACTTC.

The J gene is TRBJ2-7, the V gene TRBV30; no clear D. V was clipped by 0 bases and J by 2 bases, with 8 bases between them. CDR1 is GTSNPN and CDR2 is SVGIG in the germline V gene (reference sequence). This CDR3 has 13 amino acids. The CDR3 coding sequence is TGTGCCTGGAGTGTTGGCAGAACCTACGAGCAGTACTTC. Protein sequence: CAWSVGRTYEQYF. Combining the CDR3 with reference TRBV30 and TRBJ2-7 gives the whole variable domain SQTIHQWPATLVQPVGSPLSLECTVEGTSNPNLYWYRQAAGRGLQLLFYSVGIGQISSEVPQNLSASRPQDRQFILSSKKLLLSDSGFYLCAWSVGRTYEQYFGPGTRLTVT.

The CDR3: CASSLEWALSGANVLTF. In nucleotides, the CDR3 is TGCGCCAGCAGCTTGGAGTGGGCACTCTCTGGGGCCAACGTCCTGACTTTC. The chain combines TRBV5-1 with TRBJ2-6; D gene ambiguous. This CDR3 comprises 17 residues. Germline lookup yields CDR1 SGHRS and CDR2 YFSETQ. Trimming cost V 0 bases and J 0 bases, with 10 bases left between them.

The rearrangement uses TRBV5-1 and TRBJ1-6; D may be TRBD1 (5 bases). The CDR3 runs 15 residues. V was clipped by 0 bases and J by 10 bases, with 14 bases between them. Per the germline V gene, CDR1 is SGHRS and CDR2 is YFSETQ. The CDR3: CASSLGRGVGSPLHF. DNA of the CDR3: TGCGCCAGCAGCTTGGGAAGGGGCGTAGGATCACCCCTCCACTTT.